This is a list of T cell receptor beta chains from one sample in a study of blood T cell repertoires in COVID-19. Sequencing used immunoSEQ multiplex PCR; TCRdb keeps in-frame clones, though not all of them. This repertoire shows about 250,000 clones, roughly nine tenths found once; its top ten account for roughly 3%. Material: peripheral blood. Source of these receptors: a man between 18 and 29 years old with active or convalescent COVID-19. The CDR3 runs from the conserved cysteine through the conserved F or W. The D gene is left open where the match is weak. Clone size is shown for a subset of rows, as once, few, many or a class of expanded clone.

>TRBV6-2/TRBV6-3|NA|NA|TRBJ2-3
TGTGCCAGCAGTATCCAGGCCACAGATACGCAGTATTTT
CASSIQATDTQYF
>TRBV5-1|NA|NA|TRBJ1-6
TGCGCCAGCAGCTTGAGCCCCTTGATGGATAATTCACCCCTCCACTTT
CASSLSPLMDNSPLHF
>TRBV27|NA|TRBD1|TRBJ1-1
TGTGCCAGCAGTTTATCGACAGGGGACACGGACACTGAAGCTTTCTTT
CASSLSTGDTDTEAFF
>TRBV6-5|NA|NA|TRBJ1-1
TGTGCCAGCAGTTACTCAACAGTGAACACTGAAGCTTTCTTT
CASSYSTVNTEAFF
>TRBV28|medium-sized|NA|TRBJ1-4
TGTGCCAGCAGCACGTTAACAATACGACATGCAACTAATGAAAAACTGTTTTTT
CASSTLTIRHATNEKLFF
>TRBV6-5|NA|NA|TRBJ1-2
TGTGCCAGCAGTTACTCGTGGCTGGGGGCGACCTATGGCTACACCTTC
CASSYSWLGATYGYTF
>TRBV12-5|NA|NA|TRBJ1-2
TGTGCTAGTGGTTTGTCAGGAATTGATGGCTACACCTTC
CASGLSGIDGYTF
>TRBV2|NA|TRBD1|TRBJ2-4
TGTGCCAGCGGTACCGGGACAGCTGGAGGCATTCAGTACTTC
CASGTGTAGGIQYF
>TRBV7-2|NA|NA|TRBJ2-2
TGTGCCAGCAGTCCGACAGTGAACACCGGGGAGCTGTTTTTT
CASSPTVNTGELFF
>TRBV5-4|NA|NA|TRBJ2-3
TGTGCCAGCAGCTTGATACAAGATACGCAGTATTTT
CASSLIQDTQYF
>TRBV7-2|NA|NA|TRBJ1-1
TGTGCCAGCAGCCCCTTAAACACGAACACTGAAGCTTTCTTT
CASSPLNTNTEAFF
>TRBV19|NA|NA|TRBJ2-5
TGTGCCAGTAGTGCCGCGGGACGCTCCCAAGAGACCCAGTACTTC
CASSAAGRSQETQYF
>TRBV4-1|once|NA|TRBJ1-1
TGCGCCAGCAGCCAAGAACAGTTGAACACTGAAGCTTTCTTT
CASSQEQLNTEAFF
>TRBV2|NA|NA|TRBJ2-1
TGTGCCAGCAGTGATTCACAGTTTACTGAGCAGTTCTTC
CASSDSQFTEQFF
>TRBV4-1|NA|NA|TRBJ1-1
TGCGCCAGCAGCCAATCAATGCTCAGGGACACTGAAGCTTTCTTT
CASSQSMLRDTEAFF
>TRBV10-3|NA|TRBD1|TRBJ2-2
TGTGCCATCAGTGAGGACAGGGAAAACACCGGGGAGCTGTTTTTT
CAISEDRENTGELFF
>TRBV10-3|NA|TRBD1|TRBJ2-7
TGTGCCACCGCCGCGGGACAGGGTCAGGAGCAGTACTTC
CATAAGQGQEQYF
>TRBV4-3|few|TRBD1|TRBJ2-2
TGCGCCAGCAGCCAAGCCGGGACAGGGGAGATGGAGCTGTTTTTT
CASSQAGTGEMELFF
>TRBV7-2|NA|NA|TRBJ1-3
TGTGCCAGCAGCTTACGGACAACTGGAAACACCATATATTTT
CASSLRTTGNTIYF
>TRBV15|NA|NA|TRBJ2-1
TGTGCCATCCGGGATGGGGTTAGCTACAATGAGCAGTTCTTC
CAIRDGVSYNEQFF
>TRBV7-9|NA|TRBD1|TRBJ1-4
TGTGCCAGCAGCCGACAGGGCCCGACCGAAAAACTGTTTTTT
CASSRQGPTEKLFF
>TRBV27|NA|NA|TRBJ2-2
TGTGCCAGCAGCCCTCTCACCGGGGAGCTGTTTTTT
CASSPLTGELFF
>TRBV3-1/TRBV3-2|NA|NA|TRBJ2-1
TGTGCCAGCAGCCATGCCGGGAGCTCCTACAATGAGCAGTTCTTC
CASSHAGSSYNEQFF
>TRBV7-2|few|NA|TRBJ1-3
TGTGCCAGCAGCTTAGAGTCAGCGCCCTCTGGAAACACCATATATTTT
CASSLESAPSGNTIYF
>TRBV2|NA|TRBD1|TRBJ2-5
TGTGCCAGCAGGGGGACAGGGACCGGGAGCGTGGAGACCCAGTACTTC
CASRGTGTGSVETQYF
>TRBV12-5|once|NA|TRBJ1-1
TGTGCTAGTGGTCTGGCCCCCGGACAGATTGAAGCTTTCTTT
CASGLAPGQIEAFF
>TRBV6-5|NA|NA|TRBJ1-3
TGTGCCAGCAGTCTACTCGGCCCGGGGGGAAACACCATATATTTT
CASSLLGPGGNTIYF
>TRBV7-2|few|NA|TRBJ1-1
TGTGCCAGCAGCTTGGGCTTATGGGGCACGAACACTGAAGCTTTCTTT
CASSLGLWGTNTEAFF
>TRBV7-2|NA|TRBD1|TRBJ1-1
TGTGCCAGCAGCTCACCGACAGGGTGGGCTGAAGCTTTCTTT
CASSSPTGWAEAFF
>TRBV18|once|NA|TRBJ1-4
TGTGCCAGCTCGTTGACAGACAGTAATGAAAAACTGTTTTTT
CASSLTDSNEKLFF
>TRBV5-4|NA|TRBD2|TRBJ2-1
TGTGCCAGCAGCTTCCCGCGGGGGGGAGCCTACAATGAGCAGTTCTTC
CASSFPRGGAYNEQFF
>TRBV7-9|NA|TRBD1|TRBJ1-1
TGTGCCAGCAGCTACCGACAGGGACTTCGCGCCACTGAAGCTTTCTTT
CASSYRQGLRATEAFF
>TRBV7-2|NA|NA|TRBJ1-6
TGTGCCAGCAGCCCAAGTTTTGACTTCGATTCACCCCTCCACTTT
CASSPSFDFDSPLHF
>TRBV2|NA|TRBD2|TRBJ2-5
TGTGCCAGCTCGGGAGGGGTCCAAGAGACCCAGTACTTC
CASSGGVQETQYF
>TRBV21-1|NA|NA|TRBJ2-5
TGTGCCAGCAGCATTCCTAGCGGGAACCAAGAGACCCAGTACTTC
CASSIPSGNQETQYF
>TRBV9|NA|TRBD2|TRBJ2-3
TGTGCCAGCAGCGTAGCCAGCGGGGGGAGCACAGATACGCAGTATTTT
CASSVASGGSTDTQYF
>TRBV30|NA|NA|TRBJ1-1
TGTGCGGGAGGGCAGGACGAAGCTTTCTTT
CAGGQDEAFF
>TRBV7-2|NA|NA|TRBJ2-1
TGTGCCAGCAGCTTAGAGGCTGGCAGGGGCGAGCAGTTCTTC
CASSLEAGRGEQFF
>TRBV5-5|NA|NA|TRBJ1-6
TGTGCCAGCAGCTTGACAGGAATGTATAATTCACCCCTCCACTTT
CASSLTGMYNSPLHF
>TRBV11-2|NA|NA|TRBJ2-3
TGTGCCAGCAGCGATACAGGGTTCACGCAGTATTTT
CASSDTGFTQYF
>TRBV5-8|NA|NA|TRBJ1-5
TGTGCCAGCAGCTTTCAAGCAGGGGTATCGAGCAATCAGCCCCAGCATTTT
CASSFQAGVSSNQPQHF
>TRBV7-8|NA|NA|TRBJ2-1
TGTGCCAGCAGCTACGACAGTTACAATGAGCAGTTCTTC
CASSYDSYNEQFF
>TRBV6-2/TRBV6-3|NA|NA|TRBJ1-2
TGTGCCAGCAGTTACCTATGGGCAGGATTCTATGGCTACACCTTC
CASSYLWAGFYGYTF
>TRBV19|NA|NA|TRBJ1-1
TGTGCCAGTAGTGTGCCGGGTTGGGGGAGGGCTGAAGCTTTCTTT
CASSVPGWGRAEAFF
>TRBV9|NA|TRBD1|TRBJ1-3
TGTGCCAGCAGCACTCCCGCGGGACAGTACCCCTCTGGAAACACCATATATTTT
CASSTPAGQYPSGNTIYF
>TRBV7-9|NA|NA|TRBJ1-4
TGTGCCAGCAGCCTGAGCCTTAACGATGAAAAACTGTTTTTT
CASSLSLNDEKLFF
>TRBV7-8|NA|NA|TRBJ1-5
TGTGCCAGCAGCCCCACTAACTGGGGAGGCAATCAGCCCCAGCATTTT
CASSPTNWGGNQPQHF
>TRBV5-4|NA|TRBD2|TRBJ2-5
TGTGCCAGCAGCTTACATCCCGGGACTAGCGGCCAAGAGACCCAGTACTTC
CASSLHPGTSGQETQYF
>TRBV27|few|NA|TRBJ1-5
TGTGCCAGCAGTCCAAGCAATCAGCCCCAGCATTTT
CASSPSNQPQHF